This TCR beta chain is from a study of blood T cells in healthy people across ages. The wider study: Template-switching capture recovered about one barcoded beta molecule per two T cells. Overall study results and limits: Naive CD4+ cell counts and diversity both ran higher in long-lived than in aged donors.

The CDR3 is made up of 14 amino acids. Trimming stripped 2 bases from V and 4 bases from J, with 8 bases between. PCR was performed a second time for roughly 7 to 12 cycles using a sample-barcoded 5' primer and a J-beta primer mix. MiXCR, applied by TCRdb to the 5' RACE reads, yields one record per CDR3 protein. The repertoire consists of over a million distinct CDR3 sequences, with around 55% occurring once and the leading ten covering 5.5% to 8%. In its sample, this clonotype was seen a few times. The antigen remains undetermined. Sample donors were healthy Caucasian individuals that came from Russia, aged roughly 6 to 100. There were at least 5 micrograms of total RNA extracted from every sample.

This receptor was taken from a man aged 18 to 29 in good health. The specimen sequenced was blood. The V and J genes are TRBV12-3 or TRBV12-4 and TRBJ1-4; the D gene is possibly TRBD1 (5 bases). The CDR3 loop is CASSLRGRNEKLFF. CDR3 sequence (DNA): TGTGCCAGCAGTTTAAGGGGTCGTAATGAAAAACTGTTTTTT.